The 20 T cell receptor beta chains below come from one sample, sequenced in a study of radiotherapy plus CTLA-4 blockade in lung cancer. Sequencing was performed with immunoSEQ multiplex PCR; in TCRdb, only in-frame clones are kept and a portion is missing. Of about 88,000 clones listed, about two thirds are singletons. The input for sequencing was peripheral blood, taken from a patient treated with radiotherapy plus ipilimumab. These TCRs come from a human donor with non-small cell lung cancer that progressed on radiotherapy plus ipilimumab.

The chain recombines TRBV9 with TRBJ2-1; 10 nucleotides line up with TRBD2. The CDR3 consists of 15 residues. With V trimmed by 0 bases and J by 9 bases, 6 bases remained unmatched. Germline V gives CDR1 SGDLS, CDR2 YYNGEE. The CDR3 sequence is CASSVGASGGGEQFF. CDR3 nucleotide sequence: TGTGCCAGCAGCGTAGGGGCTAGCGGGGGAGGTGAGCAGTTCTTC.

The rearrangement uses TRBV27 and TRBJ1-2; D unclear. V was trimmed by 2 bases and J by 8 bases, leaving 15 bases between them. The V gene's germline CDR1 is MNHEY and CDR2 SMNVEV (reference sequence). The CDR3 length is 14 residues. Here the CDR3 reads CASSLGRIERGYTF. The DNA of the CDR3 is TGTGCCAGCAGTTTAGGGAGGATCGAGAGAGGCTACACCTTC.

A single count supports this clone. This sequence joins TRBV28 and TRBJ1-5, with D unclear. Between the trimmed V and J ends, which lost 10 bases and 4 bases, there was a span of 11 bases. The V gene's germline CDR1 is MDHEN and CDR2 SYDVKM. CDR3 size: 12 residues. The CDR3 DNA sequence: TGTGCCATCAATAGGGCTAATCAGCCCCAGCATTTT. As protein: CAINRANQPQHF.

V and J are TRBV30 and TRBJ2-7; 7 bases are a match to TRBD1. Germline V lookup: CDR1 GTSNPN, CDR2 SVGIG (reference sequence). The CDR3 sequence is 13 residues long. V gave up 4 bases and J gave up 4 bases; unmatched junction bases: 7. The CDR3 coding sequence is TGTGCCTGGACAAGGGGGCATGGATACGAGCAGTACTTC. This gives the protein CAWTRGHGYEQYF.

The chain is built from TRBV9 and TRBJ2-1; TRBD2 agrees at 8 bases. J gave up 2 bases and V 0 bases, and 4 bases lay outside the gene matches. Germline V gives CDR1 SGDLS, CDR2 YYNGEE. The CDR3 length is 16 residues. CDR3 residues: CASSVEVSGTYNEQFF. CDR3 nucleotide sequence: TGTGCCAGCAGCGTAGAGGTTAGCGGGACCTACAATGAGCAGTTCTTC.

This chain connects TRBV5-1 to TRBJ2-1, with 10 bases aligning to TRBD2. There are 16 residues in the CDR3. Germline trimming cut 4 bases from V and 4 bases from J; bases unmatched to any gene: 8. Germline CDR1 SGHRS, CDR2 YFSETQ. The CDR3 spells CASSRTGTSEYNEQFF. CDR3 coding DNA: TGCGCCAGCAGCAGAACCGGGACTAGCGAGTACAATGAGCAGTTCTTC. Drawing the rest from reference TRBV5-1 and TRBJ2-1, the complete variable domain is KAGVTQTPRYLIKTRGQQVTLSCSPISGHRSVSWYQQTPGQGLQFLFEYFSETQRNKGNFPGRFSGRQFSNSRSEMNVSTLELGDSALYLCASSRTGTSEYNEQFFGPGTRLTVL.

The rearrangement uses TRBV9 and TRBJ2-7, with 10 bases identical to TRBD1. The CDR3 covers 16 residues. V shed 0 bases, J shed 4 bases, and the junction held 7 bases outside the gene matches. Germline V gene data show CDR1 as SGDLS and CDR2 as YYNGEE. In DNA form, the CDR3 reads TGTGCCAGCAGCGTAGTGCGACAGGGGGCGGGATACGAGCAGTACTTC. Amino acids: CASSVVRQGAGYEQYF.

The chain couples TRBV6-5 to TRBJ1-5; D gene ambiguous. This CDR3 region has 12 residues. Deletions cut 4 bases from V and 8 bases from J, with 9 bases between. From germline, CDR1 is MNHEY and CDR2 SVGAGI. The CDR3: CASSSLGEPQHF. The CDR3 DNA sequence: TGTGCCAGCAGTTCACTTGGGGAGCCCCAGCATTTT.

V is TRBV27 and J is TRBJ2-7; maybe TRBD2 (6 bases). Trimming took off 6 bases at V and 4 bases at J, with 13 bases between the two ends. Germline CDR1 reads MNHEY; CDR2 reads SMNVEV (reference sequence). This CDR3 has 13 residues. CDR3 in DNA: TGTGCCAGCAGGGGGGGAGTCGTGTACGAGCAGTACTTC. Encoded protein: CASRGGVVYEQYF.

The genes are TRBV7-8 and TRBJ2-2, with 8 bases identical to TRBD1. In germline, CDR1 is SGHVS, CDR2 FQNEAQ. The ends lost 2 bases at V and 6 bases at J; junction bases unmatched: 8. The CDR3 is made up of 16 amino acids. In nucleotides, the CDR3 is TGTGCCAGCAGCTTACAGGACAGGGCGAGCGCCGGGGAGCTGTTTTTT. This codes for CASSLQDRASAGELFF. The variable domain in full, with the rest retrieved from reference TRBV7-8 and TRBJ2-2, is GAGVSQSPRYKVAKRGQDVALRCDPISGHVSLFWYQQALGQGPEFLTYFQNEAQLDKSGLPSDRFFAERPEGSVSTLKIQRTQQEDSAVYLCASSLQDRASAGELFFGEGSRLTVL.

J is TRBJ2-1 and V is TRBV30; 12 nucleotides agree with TRBD1. This CDR3 contains 14 residues. V trimming: 4 bases; J trimming: 9 bases; junction bases outside the gene matches: 7. Looked up from germline, CDR1 is GTSNPN and CDR2 is SVGIG (reference sequence). For the CDR3, the DNA is TGTGCCTGGACACCGGGACAGGGGGCTGGTGAGCAGTTCTTC. It is translated as CAWTPGQGAGEQFF.

There are a few counts of this clone. The chain links TRBV4-1 to TRBJ2-1, with D unclear. CDR3 length: 17 amino acids. Trimming cost V 0 bases and J 3 bases, with 15 bases left between them. Germline CDR1 reads MGHRA; CDR2 reads YSYEKL. CDR3 in amino acids: CASSQEGARPFYNEQFF. In DNA, the CDR3 is TGCGCCAGCAGCCAAGAAGGCGCCAGGCCCTTCTACAATGAGCAGTTCTTC.

The chain employs TRBV10-3 and TRBJ2-6, with 11 bases fitting TRBD1. CDR1 ENHRY and CDR2 SYGVKD come from the germline V gene. The CDR3 runs to 20 residues. The V gene end was trimmed by 2 bases and the J gene end by 0 bases; junction bases not matched to a gene: 9. In nucleotides, the CDR3 is TGTGCCATCAGTGAGCCGTTAGGACAGGGGGCCACCTCTGGGGCCAACGTCCTGACTTTC. It encodes CAISEPLGQGATSGANVLTF.

CDR3 sequence: CASSPGPSSYNEQFF. The CDR3 DNA reads TGTGCCAGCAGCCCGGGGCCCAGCTCCTACAATGAGCAGTTCTTC. The chain links TRBV7-6 to TRBJ2-1; D may be TRBD1 or TRBD2 (5 bases each). V dropped 5 bases and J dropped 0 bases, with 11 bases sitting between them. The germline V gene has CDR1 SGHVS and CDR2 FNYEAQ. The CDR3 sequence is 15 residues long.

The V call is TRBV30, the J call TRBJ2-7; D gene unclear. This CDR3 comprises 13 residues. The germline V gene has CDR1 GTSNPN and CDR2 SVGIG (reference sequence). Trimming pared 0 bases from V and 4 bases from J, leaving 10 bases between. Here the CDR3 reads CAWSVLVGYEQYF. The CDR3 nucleotides are TGTGCCTGGAGTGTACTGGTGGGATACGAGCAGTACTTC.

The chain combines TRBV28 with TRBJ2-3; 8 bases are shared with TRBD1. V dropped 8 bases and J dropped 0; count of bases not matched to a gene: 13. Germline CDR1 is MDHEN and CDR2 is SYDVKM. There are 17 residues in the CDR3. CDR3 protein: CASLPPSGGGSTDTQYF. In DNA, the CDR3 is TGTGCCAGCCTCCCCCCCTCAGGGGGCGGGAGCACAGATACGCAGTATTTT. Complete variable domain (other parts from reference TRBV28 and TRBJ2-3): DVKVTQSSRYLVKRTGEKVFLECVQDMDHENMFWYRQDPGLGLRLIYFSYDVKMKEKGDIPEGYSVSREKKERFSLILESASTNQTSMYLCASLPPSGGGSTDTQYFGPGTRLTVL.

This clone was detected only once. V usage is TRBV5-1 and J usage is TRBJ2-3; weak D call: TRBD2 (6 bases). Germline lookup yields CDR1 SGHRS and CDR2 YFSETQ. This CDR3 is built from 17 residues. Trimming removed 0 bases at V and 0 bases at J, with 14 bases between. CDR3 protein: CASSLEVLRGSTDTQYF. In DNA form, the CDR3 reads TGCGCCAGCAGCTTGGAAGTTCTACGGGGGAGCACAGATACGCAGTATTTT.

Here the CDR3 DNA reads TGTGCCAGCAGCCTTGGGGAGATGACTGGAAACACCATATATTTT. Protein sequence: CASSLGEMTGNTIYF. The rearrangement uses TRBV7-9 and TRBJ1-3, with D uncertain. V lost 5 bases, J lost 2 bases, and 13 bases lay in between. Germline V CDR1 and CDR2: SEHNR, FQNEAQ (reference sequence). The length of the CDR3 is 15 residues.

V is TRBV2 and J is TRBJ2-7, with D perhaps TRBD2 (6 bases). Trimming stripped 4 bases from V and 2 bases from J, with 12 bases between. Germline V gene data show CDR1 as SNHLY and CDR2 as FYNNEI. The CDR3 extends over 14 amino acids. The CDR3 sequence is CASSVEKRAYEQYF. The CDR3 coding sequence is TGTGCCAGCAGTGTGGAGAAGCGGGCCTACGAGCAGTACTTC. Together with reference TRBV2 and TRBJ2-7, the CDR3 gives the full variable domain: EPEVTQTPSHQVTQMGQEVILRCVPISNHLYFYWYRQILGQKVEFLVSFYNNEISEKSEIFDDQFSVERPDGSNFTLKIRSTKLEDSAMYFCASSVEKRAYEQYFGPGTRLTVT.

The J gene is TRBJ2-7, the V gene TRBV10-3, with a possible D match to TRBD1 (6 bases). The V gene's germline CDR1 is ENHRY and CDR2 SYGVKD. This CDR3 comprises 14 residues. V dropped 3 bases and J dropped 3 bases, with 12 bases sitting between them. The CDR3 DNA is TGTGCCATCAGTGATGACAGGAGAAGCTACGAGCAGTACTTC. Residues: CAISDDRRSYEQYF.